The next 19 T cell receptor beta chains were all read from a single sample in a study of shared clonotypes between healthy human individuals (TCRdb year 2020). The method was the immunoSEQ multiplex PCR assay. The immuneACCESS repertoire file appears here via TCRdb, limited to in-frame rearrangements. These files lack a portion of the clones; in checked studies, under half of the deficit traces to unresolved V genes, and the cause of the others is not known. The sample data list around 320,000 clones, and around 86% of these were observed just once. Jointly, the top ten make up 15% to 20% of the sample. The sequencing input was memory CD8+ T cells sorted from blood. The sample's cell subset or site label is to be understood as: CD45RO+ cells pooled with CCR7-negative TemRA cells. The receptors here all came from a man aged 18 to 30 in good health.

This chain joins TRBV19 and TRBJ1-5, with 8 bases fitting TRBD1. CDR1 is LNHDA, CDR2 SQIVND, per germline (reference sequence). Unmatched junction bases numbered 4, after V lost 1 base and J lost 5 bases. The CDR3 consists of 15 residues. The CDR3: CASSIVPGGYQPQHF. CDR3 nucleotides: TGTGCCAGTAGTATAGTCCCAGGGGGCTATCAGCCCCAGCATTTT. The variable domain in full, completed from reference TRBV19 and TRBJ1-5, reads DGGITQSPKYLFRKEGQNVTLSCEQNLNHDAMYWYRQDPGQGLRLIYYSQIVNDFQKGDIAEGYSVSREKKESFPLTVTSAQKNPTAFYLCASSIVPGGYQPQHFGDGTRLSIL.

The chain uses TRBV10-3 and TRBJ2-6; D tentatively fits TRBD1 or TRBD2 (5 bases each). This CDR3 spans 18 amino acids. V was trimmed by 10 bases and J by 0 bases, leaving 22 bases between them. CDR1 and CDR2 (germline): ENHRY, SYGVKD. The CDR3 loop is CARTFGGRESSGANVLTF. CDR3 nucleotides: TGTGCCAGAACGTTTGGTGGCAGGGAGAGCTCTGGGGCCAACGTCCTGACTTTC.

The chain combines TRBV5-4 with TRBJ2-7, with D perhaps matching TRBD1 (5 bases). This CDR3 is built from 12 residues. The ends were cut back, 2 bases at V and 4 bases at J, with 7 bases in the middle. CDR1 is SGHNT and CDR2 is YYREEE in the germline V gene (reference sequence). The CDR3 DNA reads TGTGCCAGCAGCTTTGCAGGGTACGAGCAGTACTTC. It specifies CASSFAGYEQYF.

Only one count was recorded for this clone. This chain uses TRBV7-3 with TRBJ2-3, with D unclear. The V end lost 5 bases, the J end lost 2 bases, and 20 bases lay between the germline ends. CDR3 length: 17 residues. The V gene's germline CDR1 is SGHTA and CDR2 FQGTGA. The CDR3 reads CASSPARSIKNTDTQYF. CDR3 DNA sequence: TGTGCCAGCAGCCCAGCCCGGAGCATCAAGAACACAGATACGCAGTATTTT.

V gene TRBV5-1 combines with J gene TRBJ2-3; 10 nucleotides match TRBD2. This CDR3 has 16 residues. Germline CDR1 reads SGHRS; CDR2 reads YFSETQ. The J segment lost 2 bases and the V segment lost 4 bases, leaving 7 bases of the junction unmatched. The CDR3 DNA is TGCGCCAGCAGCCGTAGGCTAGCGGGGGCCACAGATACGCAGTATTTT. Its protein product is CASSRRLAGATDTQYF.

The chain has TRBV11-3 and TRBJ2-7, with D tentatively TRBD1 (6 bases). Per the germline V gene, CDR1 is SGHNT and CDR2 is YENEEA. The V end was cut by 6 bases, the J end by 3 bases, with 30 bases between. The CDR3 consists of 19 residues. CDR3 bases: TGTGCCAGCAGGTCGGCTGACAGGTTTTTCCCGGCCGAGATCTACGAGCAGTACTTC. This translates into CASRSADRFFPAEIYEQYF.

The V gene is TRBV11-2, the J gene TRBJ2-1; unclear D gene. V was cut by 5 bases and J by 4 bases, with 15 bases left in between. The CDR3 extends over 15 amino acids. CDR1 and CDR2 (germline): SGHAT, FQNNGV. CDR3 loop: CASSHTGFSYNEQFF. In DNA, the CDR3 is TGTGCCAGCAGCCACACCGGGTTCAGTTACAATGAGCAGTTCTTC.

This rearrangement joins TRBV4-1 to TRBJ2-1; D is possibly TRBD1 (7 bases). This CDR3 has 15 amino acids. Germline CDR1 is MGHRA and CDR2 is YSYEKL. V lost 2 bases, J lost 10 bases, and 18 bases lay in between. This CDR3 reads CASSQRLRGAEEQFF. CDR3 bases: TGCGCCAGCAGCCAACGCCTCAGGGGGGCTGAAGAGCAGTTCTTC.

The chain couples TRBV28 to TRBJ2-7, with 7 positions matching TRBD1. The CDR3 totals 14 residues. J was trimmed by 1 base and V by 6 bases; bases with no gene match: 6. Germline V gives CDR1 MDHEN, CDR2 SYDVKM. The CDR3 loop is CASRPTGESYEQYF. DNA of the CDR3: TGTGCCAGCAGGCCCACAGGGGAATCCTACGAGCAGTACTTC.

The chain has TRBV27 and TRBJ2-7, with 9 positions matching TRBD1. CDR1 is MNHEY, CDR2 SMNVEV, per germline (reference sequence). This CDR3 has 16 residues. After removal of 6 bases from V and 0 bases from J, the junction contained 9 bases not matched to a gene. Written as DNA, the CDR3 is TGTGCCAGCAGAGCATACGGACAGGGGTCCTCCTACGAGCAGTACTTC. Residues: CASRAYGQGSSYEQYF.

V is TRBV28 and J is TRBJ2-7, with a weak D call TRBD1 (5 bases). This CDR3 comprises 15 residues. Trimming shortened V by 4 bases and J by 9 bases, and 22 bases separated the two germline ends. The germline CDR1 and CDR2 sequences are MDHEN and SYDVKM. The CDR3 sequence is CASSSLRQKVRGQYF. The CDR3 coding sequence is TGTGCCAGCAGTTCCCTCAGACAGAAAGTGCGTGGGCAGTACTTC.

V usage is TRBV5-4 and J usage is TRBJ2-7; 7 positions agree with TRBD2. The CDR3 extends over 14 amino acids. V was pared by 1 base and J by 5 bases, with 6 bases of the junction left unmatched. Germline-derived CDR1 and CDR2 are SGHNT and YYREEE (reference sequence). Written as DNA, the CDR3 is TGTGCCAGCAGCTTGCAATTTGCGGGGGACGAGCAGTACTTC. Amino acids: CASSLQFAGDEQYF.

The chain employs TRBV28 and TRBJ2-2; the D gene is possibly TRBD1 (6 bases). The ends were cut back, 5 bases at V and 0 bases at J, with 10 bases in the middle. CDR3 size: 15 residues. Germline loops: CDR1 MDHEN, CDR2 SYDVKM. CDR3 DNA: TGTGCCAGCAGTACAAGGACAGCGAACACCGGGGAGCTGTTTTTT. Encoded protein: CASSTRTANTGELFF.

This chain connects TRBV5-1 to TRBJ2-3; D is undetermined. Germline assignment: CDR1 SGHRS and CDR2 YFSETQ. The CDR3 is made up of 15 amino acids. V lost 0 bases, J lost 4 bases, and 12 bases lay in between. CDR3 amino acids: CASSLEAANADTQYF. DNA for the CDR3: TGCGCCAGCAGCTTGGAGGCAGCGAACGCAGATACGCAGTATTTT. Using reference TRBV5-1 and TRBJ2-3 for the parts outside the CDR3, the full variable domain is KAGVTQTPRYLIKTRGQQVTLSCSPISGHRSVSWYQQTPGQGLQFLFEYFSETQRNKGNFPGRFSGRQFSNSRSEMNVSTLELGDSALYLCASSLEAANADTQYFGPGTRLTVL.

The chain joins TRBV7-8 to TRBJ1-2, with TRBD1 matching over 9 bases. The CDR3 is 16 amino acids. Trimming cost V 5 bases and J 8 bases; bases outside gene matches: 15. The germline CDR1 and CDR2 sequences are SGHVS and FQNEAQ. In DNA form, the CDR3 reads TGTGCCAGCAGCGTCCCCGGGACAGGGATTTTGGACGGCTACACCTTC. Its protein product is CASSVPGTGILDGYTF. Complete variable domain (other parts from reference TRBV7-8 and TRBJ1-2): GAGVSQSPRYKVAKRGQDVALRCDPISGHVSLFWYQQALGQGPEFLTYFQNEAQLDKSGLPSDRFFAERPEGSVSTLKIQRTQQEDSAVYLCASSVPGTGILDGYTFGSGTRLTVV.

The rearrangement uses TRBV27 and TRBJ2-7; D is unclear. This CDR3 has 13 residues. The germline V gene has CDR1 MNHEY and CDR2 SMNVEV (reference sequence). V dropped 0 bases and J dropped 4 bases, with 7 bases sitting between them. CDR3 in DNA: TGTGCCAGCAGTTTATCGAGCATATACGAGCAGTACTTC. This encodes CASSLSSIYEQYF.

The chain couples TRBV27 to TRBJ1-5; no firm D call. The CDR3 sequence is 16 residues long. Trimming pared 2 bases from V and 1 base from J, leaving 12 bases between. Germline V gives CDR1 MNHEY, CDR2 SMNVEV (reference sequence). The CDR3 DNA reads TGTGCCAGCAGTTTAAGGCCCCCGGGAAGCAATCAGCCCCAGCATTTT. It yields the protein CASSLRPPGSNQPQHF.

The chain uses TRBV4-3 and TRBJ1-1; 8 bases match TRBD1. Germline V gene lookup returns CDR1 LGHNA and CDR2 YSLEER. The CDR3 sequence is 14 residues long. J gave up 1 base and V 4 bases, and 2 bases lay outside the gene matches. CDR3 protein: CASSPDRGNTEAFF. As DNA, the CDR3 is TGCGCCAGCAGCCCCGACAGGGGGAACACTGAAGCTTTCTTT.

The V call is TRBV12-5, the J call TRBJ2-1; D is unresolved. Germline values: CDR1 LGHNT, CDR2 FRNRAP. Trimming took off 2 bases at V and 7 bases at J, with 3 bases between the two ends. The CDR3 runs to 11 residues. CDR3 sequence (DNA): TGTGCTAGTGGTTTGATAAATGAGCAGTTCTTC. Amino acids: CASGLINEQFF.